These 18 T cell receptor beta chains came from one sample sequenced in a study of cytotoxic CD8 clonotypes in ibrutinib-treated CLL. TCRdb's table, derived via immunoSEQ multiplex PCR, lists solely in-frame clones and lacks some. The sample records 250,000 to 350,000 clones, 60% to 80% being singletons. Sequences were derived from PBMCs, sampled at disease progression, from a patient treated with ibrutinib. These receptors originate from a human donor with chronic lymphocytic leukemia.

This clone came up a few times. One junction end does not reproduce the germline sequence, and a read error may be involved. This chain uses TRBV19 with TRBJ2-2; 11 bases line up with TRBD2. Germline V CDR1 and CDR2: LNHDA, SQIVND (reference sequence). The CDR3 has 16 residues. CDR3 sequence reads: CVSTTSGGSNTGELFF. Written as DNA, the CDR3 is TGTGTCAGTACCACTAGCGGGGGCTCGAACACCGGGGAGCTGTTTTTT. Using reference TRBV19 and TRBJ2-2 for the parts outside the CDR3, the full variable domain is DGGITQSPKYLFRKEGQNVTLSCEQNLNHDAMYWYRQDPGQGLRLIYYSQIVNDFQKGDIAEGYSVSREKKESFPLTVTSAQKNPTAFYLCVSTTSGGSNTGELFFGEGSRLTVL.

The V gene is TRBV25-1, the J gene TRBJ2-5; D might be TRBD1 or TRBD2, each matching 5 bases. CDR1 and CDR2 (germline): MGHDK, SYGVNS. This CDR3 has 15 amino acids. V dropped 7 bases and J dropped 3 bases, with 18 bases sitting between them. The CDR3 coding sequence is TGTGCCAGCACCCCAGGGCCAGGGAGTGAAGAGACCCAGTACTTC. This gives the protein CASTPGPGSEETQYF.

The CDR3 loop reads CASSSAGTLYGYTF. Written as DNA, the CDR3 is TGTGCCAGCAGTTCAGCGGGCACCTTGTATGGCTACACCTTC. This rearrangement joins TRBV28 to TRBJ1-2; D gene uncertain. Trimming took 4 bases from V and 5 from J, leaving 14 bases between them. The CDR3 loop spans 14 amino acids. Germline V gene lookup returns CDR1 MDHEN and CDR2 SYDVKM.

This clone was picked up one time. CDR3 coding DNA: TGTGCCAGTAGTTCGGGACAGGGCTCCTACGAGCAGTACTTC. It codes for CASSSGQGSYEQYF. The chain uses TRBV19 and TRBJ2-7; 9 bases fit TRBD1. V gave up 5 bases and J gave up 0 bases; unmatched junction bases: 2. CDR3 length: 14 amino acids. Germline CDR1 is LNHDA and CDR2 is SQIVND (reference sequence).

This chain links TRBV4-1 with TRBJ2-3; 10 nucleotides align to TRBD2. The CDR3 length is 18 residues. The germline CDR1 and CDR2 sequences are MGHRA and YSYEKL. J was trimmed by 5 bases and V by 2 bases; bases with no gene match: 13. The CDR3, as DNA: TGCGCCAGCAGCCAACATGGGGGAGCGGGAGGGCCTTTAGATACGCAGTATTTT. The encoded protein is CASSQHGGAGGPLDTQYF.

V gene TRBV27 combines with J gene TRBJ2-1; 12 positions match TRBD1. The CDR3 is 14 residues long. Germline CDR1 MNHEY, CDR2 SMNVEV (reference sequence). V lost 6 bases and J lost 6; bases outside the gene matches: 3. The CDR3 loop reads CASRWGQGANEQFF. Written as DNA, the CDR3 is TGTGCCAGCAGGTGGGGACAGGGGGCCAATGAGCAGTTCTTC.

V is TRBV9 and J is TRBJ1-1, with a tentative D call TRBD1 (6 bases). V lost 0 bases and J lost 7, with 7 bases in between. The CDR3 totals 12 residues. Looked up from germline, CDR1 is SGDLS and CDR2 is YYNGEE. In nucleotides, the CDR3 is TGTGCCAGCAGCGTAGTGGACAGTGAAGCTTTCTTT. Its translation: CASSVVDSEAFF.

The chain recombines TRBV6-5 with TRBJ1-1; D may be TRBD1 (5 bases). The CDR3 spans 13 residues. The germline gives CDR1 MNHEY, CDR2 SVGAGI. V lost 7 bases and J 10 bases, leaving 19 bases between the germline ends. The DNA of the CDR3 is TGTGCCAGCACCGGAACCTCAGGGAGTCTAGCTTTCTTT. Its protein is CASTGTSGSLAFF.

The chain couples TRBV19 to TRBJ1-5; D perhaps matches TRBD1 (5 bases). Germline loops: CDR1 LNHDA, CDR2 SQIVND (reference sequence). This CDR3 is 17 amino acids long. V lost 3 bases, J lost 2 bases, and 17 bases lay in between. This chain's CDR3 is CASSMGQGGIGNQPQHF. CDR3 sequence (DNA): TGTGCCAGTAGTATGGGCCAGGGAGGAATCGGCAATCAGCCCCAGCATTTT. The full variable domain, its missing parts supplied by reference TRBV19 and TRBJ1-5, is DGGITQSPKYLFRKEGQNVTLSCEQNLNHDAMYWYRQDPGQGLRLIYYSQIVNDFQKGDIAEGYSVSREKKESFPLTVTSAQKNPTAFYLCASSMGQGGIGNQPQHFGDGTRLSIL.

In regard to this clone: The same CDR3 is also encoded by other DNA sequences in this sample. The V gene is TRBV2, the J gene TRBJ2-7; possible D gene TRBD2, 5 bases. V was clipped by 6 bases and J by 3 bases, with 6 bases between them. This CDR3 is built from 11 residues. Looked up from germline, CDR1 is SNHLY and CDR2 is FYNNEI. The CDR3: CASSEGYEQYF. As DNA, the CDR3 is TGTGCCAGCAGCGAGGGCTACGAGCAGTACTTC.

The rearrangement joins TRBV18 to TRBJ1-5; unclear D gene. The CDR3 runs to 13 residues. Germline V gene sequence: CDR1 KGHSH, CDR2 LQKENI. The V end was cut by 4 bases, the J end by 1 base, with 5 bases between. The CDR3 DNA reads TGTGCCAGCTCACAGGACAGCAATCAGCCCCAGCATTTT. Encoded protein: CASSQDSNQPQHF.

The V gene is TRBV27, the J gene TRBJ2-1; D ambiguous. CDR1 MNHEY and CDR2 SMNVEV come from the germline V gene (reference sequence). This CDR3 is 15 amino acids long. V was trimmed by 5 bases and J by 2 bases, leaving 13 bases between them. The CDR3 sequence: CASSPHLGPYNEQFF. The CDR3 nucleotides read TGTGCCAGCAGTCCGCACCTGGGTCCCTACAATGAGCAGTTCTTC.

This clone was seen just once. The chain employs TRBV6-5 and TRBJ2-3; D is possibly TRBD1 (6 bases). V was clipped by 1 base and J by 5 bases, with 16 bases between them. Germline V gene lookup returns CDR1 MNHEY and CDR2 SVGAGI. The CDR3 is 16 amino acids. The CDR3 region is CASSYYRTAVGDTQYF. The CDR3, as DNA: TGTGCCAGCAGTTACTATCGGACAGCCGTTGGAGATACGCAGTATTTT.

The CDR3 nucleotides are TGTGCCATCTATCTTGGGCCGCCTCGTGGCACCGGGGAGCTGTTTTTT. This encodes CAIYLGPPRGTGELFF. The rearrangement uses TRBV28 and TRBJ2-2; no definite D call. Germline V gene data show CDR1 as MDHEN and CDR2 as SYDVKM. The CDR3 covers 16 residues. V was pared by 10 bases and J by 4 bases, with 22 bases between.

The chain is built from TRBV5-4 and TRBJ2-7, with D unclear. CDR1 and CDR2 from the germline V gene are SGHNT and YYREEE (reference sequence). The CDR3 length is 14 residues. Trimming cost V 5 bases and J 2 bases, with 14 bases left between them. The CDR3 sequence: CASSFSATTYEQYF. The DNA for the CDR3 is TGTGCCAGCAGTTTTTCTGCAACTACCTACGAGCAGTACTTC.

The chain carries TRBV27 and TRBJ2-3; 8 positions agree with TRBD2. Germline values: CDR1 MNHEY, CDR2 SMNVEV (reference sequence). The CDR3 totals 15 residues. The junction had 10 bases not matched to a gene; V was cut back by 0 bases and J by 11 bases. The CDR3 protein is CASSLSSRGGVGQYF. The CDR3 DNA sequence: TGTGCCAGCAGTTTATCATCCCGGGGGGGAGTCGGGCAGTATTTT.

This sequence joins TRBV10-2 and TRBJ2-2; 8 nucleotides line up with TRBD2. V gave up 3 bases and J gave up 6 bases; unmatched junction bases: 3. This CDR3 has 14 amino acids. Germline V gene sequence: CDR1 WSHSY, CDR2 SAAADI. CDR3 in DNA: TGCGCCAGCAGTGATGCGGGGGGCGCCGGGGAGCTGTTTTTT. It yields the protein CASSDAGGAGELFF.

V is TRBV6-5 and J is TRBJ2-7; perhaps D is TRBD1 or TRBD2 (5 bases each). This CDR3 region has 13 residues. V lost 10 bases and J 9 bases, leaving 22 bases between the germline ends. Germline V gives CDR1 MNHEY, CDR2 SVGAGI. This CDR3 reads CAIKGTAAYGQYF. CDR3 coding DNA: TGTGCCATCAAGGGGACCGCCGCCTATGGGCAGTACTTC.